This T cell receptor (beta chain) is drawn from a study of preoperative IRX-2 immunotherapy in early breast cancer. Germline CDR1 is LNHDA and CDR2 is SQIVND (reference sequence). Between the trimmed V and J ends, which lost 3 bases and 6 bases, there was a span of 11 bases. The CDR3 has 13 amino acids. The method was immunoSEQ multiplex PCR; TCRdb's version includes in-frame clones alone and lacks a portion of them. The data contain 3,000 to 4,000 clones, around 80% of them singletons. The treatment: preoperative locoregional IRX-2 cytokine immunotherapy. This phase Ib study tested locoregional IRX-2 cytokine immunotherapy given before surgery.

The input for sequencing was tumor tissue, taken before IRX-2 immunotherapy. V usage is TRBV19 and J usage is TRBJ1-2; perhaps TRBD1 as D (6 bases). This clonotype was obtained from a human donor with breast cancer. This CDR3 is CASSMVDSDGYTF. The CDR3 bases are TGTGCCAGTAGTATGGTGGACAGCGATGGCTACACCTTC. The full variable domain, its missing parts supplied by reference TRBV19 and TRBJ1-2, is DGGITQSPKYLFRKEGQNVTLSCEQNLNHDAMYWYRQDPGQGLRLIYYSQIVNDFQKGDIAEGYSVSREKKESFPLTVTSAQKNPTAFYLCASSMVDSDGYTFGSGTRLTVV.